This passage covers 28 T cell receptor beta chains from one sample sequenced in a study of CD4 and CD8 cells across lung adenocarcinoma regions. TCRdb reanalysed the PCR reads using MiXCR and keeps one entry per CDR3 protein. Here the sample spans 5,000 to 8,000 distinct CDR3 sequences, approximately 50% being singletons. What was sequenced was CD8+ T cells from the center of a lung tumor. Receptors were obtained from a female donor with lung adenocarcinoma. The CD4 and CD8 labels of this study may be unreliable.

This clonotype was counted between two and nine times. This chain uses TRBV7-2 with TRBJ1-2, with a possible D match to TRBD1 (6 bases). The CDR3 is 16 residues long. V was cut by 5 bases and J by 4 bases, with 20 bases left in between. The V gene's germline CDR1 is SGHTA and CDR2 FQGNSA. CDR3 amino acids: CASSPRGGQTLYGYTF. The CDR3 DNA reads as TGTGCCAGCAGCCCCCGGGGTGGACAGACCCTCTATGGCTACACCTTC. The full variable domain, completed using reference TRBV7-2 and TRBJ1-2, is GAGVSQSPSNKVTEKGKDVELRCDPISGHTALYWYRQSLGQGLEFLIYFQGNSAPDKSGLPSDRFSAERTGGSVSTLTIQRTQQEDSAVYLCASSPRGGQTLYGYTFGSGTRLTVV.

As concerns this clonotype: At one end the junction does not follow the germline gene, possibly because of a read error. This chain uses TRBV12-3 or TRBV12-4 with TRBJ2-4; maybe TRBD2 (5 bases). The CDR3 totals 14 residues. The CDR3 DNA reads as TGTGCCAGCACTGTTCGGGGAGCCAAAAACATGCAGTACTTC. This sequence encodes CASTVRGAKNMQYF.

In this sample, this clonotype is medium-sized. This chain links TRBV12-5 with TRBJ2-5; D gene unclear. The CDR3 sequence is 15 residues long. Trimming left V 3 bases short and J 4 bases short, with 15 bases between. CDR1 and CDR2 from the germline V gene are LGHNT and FRNRAP. The CDR3 sequence is CASGFGTGRRETQYF. The DNA for the CDR3 is TGTGCTAGTGGTTTTGGTACTGGACGTCGAGAGACCCAGTACTTC.

The chain recombines TRBV23-1 with TRBJ2-4; D perhaps matches TRBD2 (6 bases). TRBV23-1 is filed as an ORF, its function uncertain. There are 15 residues in the CDR3. Trimming took off 4 bases at V and 0 bases at J, with 10 bases between the two ends. As DNA, the CDR3 is TGCGCCAGCAGTCCAGGACTACTAGCCAAAAACATTCAGTACTTC. It encodes CASSPGLLAKNIQYF.

The chain is built from TRBV11-2 and TRBJ2-1; 7 positions match TRBD2. Losses at the gene ends were 0 bases for V and 8 bases for J; bases not matched to a gene: 4. The germline CDR1 and CDR2 sequences are SGHAT and FQNNGV. The CDR3 runs to 14 residues. In DNA, the CDR3 is TGTGCCAGCAGCTTAGAGGGCGGGGGTGATGAGCAGTTCTTC. As protein: CASSLEGGGDEQFF.

In this sample, this clonotype turned up many times. V gene TRBV6-2 or TRBV6-3 combines with J gene TRBJ2-1; TRBD1 might be the D (7 bases). The CDR3 is made up of 15 amino acids. Trimming pared 7 bases from V and 8 bases from J, leaving 21 bases between. The germline gives CDR1 MNHEY, CDR2 SVGEGT. In DNA form, the CDR3 reads TGTGCCAGCACCCGCGCGGAGGGACAGACGGATGAGCAGTTCTTC. It encodes CASTRAEGQTDEQFF.

Comments on this clonotype: At one boundary the junction diverges from the germline segment, which might be a read error. The genes are TRBV12-3 or TRBV12-4 and TRBJ2-3; D is perhaps TRBD1 or TRBD2 (8 bases each). The CDR3 length is 14 residues. The CDR3 loop is CAGRGRGARNTQYF. CDR3 nucleotides: TGTGCCGGCAGGGGGCGGGGGGCTAGAAACACGCAGTACTTT.

This rearrangement joins TRBV10-3 to TRBJ2-1; D possibly corresponds to TRBD2 (5 bases). The length of the CDR3 is 15 residues. From germline, CDR1 is ENHRY and CDR2 SYGVKD. Trimming removed 3 bases at V and 0 bases at J, with 9 bases between. The chain's CDR3 is CAISDRRSSYNEQFF. The CDR3 DNA is TGTGCCATCAGTGATAGGAGGAGCTCCTACAATGAGCAGTTCTTC.

Within the sample, this clonotype is medium-sized. This chain links TRBV27 with TRBJ2-3; 13 bases match TRBD2. The CDR3 is 16 residues long. V lost 5 bases and J lost 2; bases outside the gene matches: 4. Germline CDR1 reads MNHEY; CDR2 reads SMNVEV (reference sequence). The CDR3 DNA follows: TGTGCCAGCAGTCCGGGACTAGCGGGGTACACAGATACGCAGTATTTT. Its translation is CASSPGLAGYTDTQYF.

The sample holds a few counts of this clonotype. The chain is built from TRBV6-5 and TRBJ2-1, with D possibly matching TRBD1 (5 bases). TRBJ2-7 matches the DNA end more closely, so the J call is doubtful. The CDR3 runs to 15 residues. The germline V gene has CDR1 MNHEY and CDR2 SVGAGI. CDR3 amino acids: CASSYSGLLSYEQYF. CDR3 nucleotide sequence: TGTGCCAGCAGTTACTCGGGGCTGCTCTCCTACGAGCAGTACTTC.

This rearrangement joins TRBV20-1 to TRBJ2-3; 12 nucleotides agree with TRBD2. The CDR3 is 17 residues long. Germline CDR1 DFQATT, CDR2 SNEGSKA (reference sequence). J lost 4 bases, V lost 1 base, and 9 bases had no gene match. CDR3 loop: CSARGTLTSGRPDTQYF. The CDR3 DNA sequence: TGCAGTGCTAGAGGGACTTTGACTAGCGGGAGACCAGATACGCAGTATTTT.

By share of the sample, this clonotype is medium-sized (0.01 to 0.1%). The genes are TRBV11-1 and TRBJ2-1, with 7 bases fitting TRBD2. Germline V gene sequence: CDR1 SGHAT, CDR2 FQDESV (reference sequence). The CDR3 spans 15 residues. V lost 5 bases to trimming and J lost 8 bases; unmatched junction nucleotides: 12. The CDR3 here is CASSPRTSRRDEQFF. CDR3 DNA: TGTGCCAGCAGCCCGCGGACTAGTCGTAGGGATGAGCAGTTCTTC. Full variable domain (missing parts from reference TRBV11-1 and TRBJ2-1): EAEVAQSPRYKITEKSQAVAFWCDPISGHATLYWYRQILGQGPELLVQFQDESVVDDSQLPKDRFSAERLKGVDSTLKIQPAELGDSAMYLCASSPRTSRRDEQFFGPGTRLTVL.

J is TRBJ2-1 and V is TRBV7-6; D perhaps matches TRBD2 (5 bases). The J call is doubtful: the DNA matches TRBJ2-7 better. CDR3 length: 16 residues. From germline, CDR1 is SGHVS and CDR2 FNYEAQ. DNA of the CDR3: TGTGCCAGCAGCTTAGCGTCGCCCGGAGGCATCTACGAGCAGTACTTC. Its translation: CASSLASPGGIYEQYF.

The table lists this clonotype with a few counts. The chain recombines TRBV25-1 with TRBJ2-5, with D uncertain. Matching the DNA end better, TRBJ2-7 makes the J call doubtful. The CDR3 is 14 residues long. Germline V gene lookup returns CDR1 MGHDK and CDR2 SYGVNS. CDR3 sequence: CASSEVLRPYEQYF. CDR3 in DNA: TGTGCCAGCAGTGAGGTGCTCCGCCCCTACGAGCAGTACTTC.

The J gene is TRBJ2-5, the V gene TRBV12-3 or TRBV12-4, with 16 bases lining up with TRBD2. This CDR3 comprises 17 residues. The V segment lost 4 bases and the J segment 4 bases; nucleotides outside the gene matches: 6. The CDR3 loop reads CASSSTGLAGGRETQYF. For the CDR3, the DNA is TGTGCCAGCAGTTCCACGGGACTAGCGGGAGGGCGAGAGACCCAGTACTTC.

The chain combines TRBV11-2 with TRBJ2-5, with TRBD2 matching over 8 bases. The J call is uncertain, as TRBJ2-7 better fits the DNA end. This CDR3 comprises 15 residues. Germline V gene lookup returns CDR1 SGHAT and CDR2 FQNNGV. CDR3 loop: CASSLVVSGIYEQYF. The CDR3 DNA reads as TGTGCCAGCAGCTTAGTTGTTAGCGGGATCTACGAGCAGTACTTC.

In the case of this clonotype: One end of the junction does not line up with germline, which may come from a read error. V is TRBV6-2 or TRBV6-3 and J is TRBJ2-1; TRBD1 matches at 7 bases. Germline loops: CDR1 MNHEY, CDR2 SVGEGT. The CDR3 loop spans 15 amino acids. The CDR3 loop reads CASISGQGGPSELFF. DNA for the CDR3: TGTGCCAGCATTAGTGGACAAGGGGGCCCCAGTGAGCTGTTTTTC.

This clonotype qualifies as medium-sized. V usage is TRBV6-1 and J usage is TRBJ2-3; 10 positions match TRBD2. Trimming cost V 2 bases and J 7 bases; bases outside gene matches: 9. Germline CDR1 MNHNS, CDR2 SASEGT. This CDR3 has 16 amino acids. The CDR3 region has the DNA TGTGCCAGCAGTGAAAGGGCTAGCGGGGGAGGAAATACGCAGTATTTT. Encoded protein: CASSERASGGGNTQYF.

This clonotype was seen a handful of times. The chain has TRBV5-5 and TRBJ2-7; 10 nucleotides align to TRBD1. With 4 bases clipped from V and 5 bases from J, the junction kept 12 bases outside the gene matches. Germline V gives CDR1 SGHKS, CDR2 YYEKEE (reference sequence). The CDR3 loop spans 16 amino acids. In nucleotides, the CDR3 is TGTGCCAGCAGCCGGGGGCCGGGACAGGGGAACCACGAGCAGTACTTC. It translates to CASSRGPGQGNHEQYF.

This clonotype was counted once. This rearrangement joins TRBV6-1 to TRBJ2-3; the D gene is possibly TRBD2 (7 bases). The J call is doubtful: the DNA matches TRBJ2-7 better. The CDR3 extends over 16 amino acids. The germline gives CDR1 MNHNS, CDR2 SASEGT. CDR3 sequence (DNA): TGTGCCAGCAGGGTGGGAGGGGGGCGGGGGCCAGATACGCAGTACTTC. Amino acid sequence: CASRVGGGRGPDTQYF.

This clonotype is medium-sized (0.01 to 0.1%) by share. V usage is TRBV7-2 and J usage is TRBJ2-5, with unresolved D. The V end was cut by 2 bases, the J end by 3 bases, with 10 bases between. The CDR3 consists of 14 residues. The V gene's germline CDR1 is SGHTA and CDR2 FQGNSA. The CDR3: CASSLTLSKETQYF. DNA for the CDR3: TGTGCCAGCAGCTTAACTCTATCGAAAGAGACCCAGTACTTC.

This chain connects TRBV6-1 to TRBJ2-4, with 9 bases that match TRBD2. V gave up 0 bases and J gave up 13 bases; unmatched junction bases: 19. The germline gives CDR1 MNHNS, CDR2 SASEGT. This CDR3 contains 18 residues. This chain's CDR3 is CASSEARGGGGSQNTQYF. CDR3 nucleotides: TGTGCCAGCAGTGAAGCGCGGGGCGGGGGGGGGAGCCAAAACACGCAGTACTTC.

This clonotype was counted only a few times. J is TRBJ1-1 and V is TRBV6-5, with unresolved D. Germline V lookup: CDR1 MNHEY, CDR2 SVGAGI. There are 13 residues in the CDR3. Trimming cost V 4 bases and J 0 bases, with 6 bases left between them. The CDR3 DNA sequence: TGTGCCAGCAGTTCACGTATGAACACTGAAGCTTTCTTT. Protein: CASSSRMNTEAFF.

The J gene is TRBJ2-7, the V gene TRBV6-1; TRBD1 is a possible D gene (8 bases). Trimming removed 4 bases at V and 3 bases at J, with 16 bases between. Germline lookup yields CDR1 MNHNS and CDR2 SASEGT. The CDR3 is 15 residues long. CDR3 sequence: CASSVTGEGFYEQYF. CDR3 DNA: TGTGCCAGCAGTGTGACAGGGGAGGGCTTCTACGAGCAGTACTTC.

The CDR3 sequence is CASSYAGTSSTTDIQYF. The CDR3 nucleotides are TGCGCCAGCAGCTACGCCGGGACTAGCAGCACCACAGATATTCAGTATTTT. The genes are TRBV5-1 and TRBJ2-3; 9 bases map to TRBD2. The CDR3 is made up of 17 amino acids. Trimming took 3 bases from V and 12 from J; bases not matched to a gene: 20. Germline assignment: CDR1 SGHRS and CDR2 YFSETQ.

The chain joins TRBV19 to TRBJ2-1; D gene uncertain. The J call is uncertain, as TRBJ2-4 better fits the DNA end. Per germline, CDR1 LNHDA and CDR2 SQIVND (reference sequence). The CDR3 has 14 amino acids. In DNA form, the CDR3 reads TGTGCCAGTAGGGGTCAGCCTGCCAAAAACATTCAGTACTTC. As protein: CASRGQPAKNIQYF.

Sample share makes this clonotype medium-sized (0.01 to 0.1%). The V gene is TRBV12-3 or TRBV12-4, the J gene TRBJ2-7, with a weak D call TRBD1 (6 bases). The CDR3 sequence is 13 residues long. Between the trimmed V and J ends, which lost 4 bases and 6 bases, there was a span of 13 bases. DNA for the CDR3: TGTGCCAGCAGTTCGACAGGACATCTCGAGCAGTACTTC. Translating it yields CASSSTGHLEQYF.

Of note for this clonotype: Lacking the conserved final phenylalanine or tryptophan, this CDR3 likely reflects a read error. The limits of the CDR3 on the DNA are not certain, so only TCRdb's listed CDR3 is given. The CDR3 spells CVSSSCWLWGDEGP. V gene TRBV7-6 combines with J gene TRBJ2-3; the table gives TRBD2 as D, unverified against the DNA. The length of the CDR3 is 14 amino acids, counting both ends. Germline V lookup: CDR1 SGHVS, CDR2 FNYEAQ.